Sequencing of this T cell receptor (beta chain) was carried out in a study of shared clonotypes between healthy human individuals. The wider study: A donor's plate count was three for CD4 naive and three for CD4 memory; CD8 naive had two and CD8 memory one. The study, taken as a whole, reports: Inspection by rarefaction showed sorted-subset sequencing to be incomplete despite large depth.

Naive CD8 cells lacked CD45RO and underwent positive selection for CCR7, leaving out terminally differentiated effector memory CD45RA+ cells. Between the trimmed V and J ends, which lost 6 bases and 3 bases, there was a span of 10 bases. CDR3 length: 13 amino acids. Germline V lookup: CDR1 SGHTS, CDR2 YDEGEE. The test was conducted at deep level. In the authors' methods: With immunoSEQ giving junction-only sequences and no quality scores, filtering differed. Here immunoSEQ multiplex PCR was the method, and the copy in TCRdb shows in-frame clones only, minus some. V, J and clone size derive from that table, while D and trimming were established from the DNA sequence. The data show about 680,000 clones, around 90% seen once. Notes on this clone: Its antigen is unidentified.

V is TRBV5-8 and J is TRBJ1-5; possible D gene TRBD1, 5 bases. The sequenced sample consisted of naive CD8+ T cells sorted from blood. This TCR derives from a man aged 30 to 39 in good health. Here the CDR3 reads CASTRDPNQPQHF. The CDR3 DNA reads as TGTGCCAGCACCAGGGATCCCAATCAGCCCCAGCATTTT.